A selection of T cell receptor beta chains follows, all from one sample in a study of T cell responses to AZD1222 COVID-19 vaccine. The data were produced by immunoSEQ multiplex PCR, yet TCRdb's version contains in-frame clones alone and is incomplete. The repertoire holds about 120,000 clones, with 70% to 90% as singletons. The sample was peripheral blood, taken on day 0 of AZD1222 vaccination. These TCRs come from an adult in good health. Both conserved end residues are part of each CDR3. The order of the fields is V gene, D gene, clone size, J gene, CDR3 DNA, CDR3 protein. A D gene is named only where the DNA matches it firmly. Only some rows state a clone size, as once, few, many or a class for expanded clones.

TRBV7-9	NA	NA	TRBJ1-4	TGTGCCAGCAGCTTGCGGGGGCAAAATGAAAAACTGTTTTTT	CASSLRGQNEKLFF
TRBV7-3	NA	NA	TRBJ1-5	TGTGCCAGCAGCCAGGGGCGGGGTCAGCCCCAGCATTTT	CASSQGRGQPQHF
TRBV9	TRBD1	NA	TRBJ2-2	TGTGCCAGCAGCGCGGGGACAGCGAACACCGGGGAGCTGTTTTTT	CASSAGTANTGELFF
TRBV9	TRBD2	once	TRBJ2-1	TGTGCCAGCAGCGCACGCACTAGCGGGGGGGCGGGTGAGCAGTTCTTC	CASSARTSGGAGEQFF
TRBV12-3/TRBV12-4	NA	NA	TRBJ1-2	TGTGCCGCAGGGAGAGGTGGTGGCTACACCTTC	CAAGRGGGYTF
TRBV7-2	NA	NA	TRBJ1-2	TGTGCCAGCAGCTTAGAAGCGGTGAACTATGGCTACACCTTC	CASSLEAVNYGYTF
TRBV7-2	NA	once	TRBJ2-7	TGTGCCAGCAGCTCGGCAATGAAGAGCTACGAGCAGTACTTC	CASSSAMKSYEQYF
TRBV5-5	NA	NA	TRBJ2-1	TGTGCCAGCAGCTTGGGGGGGAGCGGCCTCGGATACAATGAGCAGTTCTTC	CASSLGGSGLGYNEQFF
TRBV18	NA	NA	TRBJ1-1	TGTGCCAGCTCACCACTTTTCTCTGAAGCTTTCTTT	CASSPLFSEAFF
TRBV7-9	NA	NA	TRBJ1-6	TGTGCCAGCAGCTCTATTGTTGAGAACTCACCCCTCCACTTT	CASSSIVENSPLHF
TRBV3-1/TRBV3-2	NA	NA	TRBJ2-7	TGTGCCAGCAGCCAAGGGGTAACAGGGAGGTACGAGCAGTACTTC	CASSQGVTGRYEQYF
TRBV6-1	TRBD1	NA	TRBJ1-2	TGTGCCAGCAGTTCTCGGGACAGGGAGTCCGATGGCTACACCTTC	CASSSRDRESDGYTF
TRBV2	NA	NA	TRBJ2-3	TGTGCCAGCAGTTCGGGTGGCAGGGTGATCACAGATACGCAGTATTTT	CASSSGGRVITDTQYF
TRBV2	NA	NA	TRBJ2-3	TGTGCCAGCAGTGTGACATCTAGCACAGATACGCAGTATTTT	CASSVTSSTDTQYF
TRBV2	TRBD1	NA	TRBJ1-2	TGTGCCAGCAGTGAAGGGACAGGGGGACACTATGGCTACACCTTC	CASSEGTGGHYGYTF
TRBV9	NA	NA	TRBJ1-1	TGTGCCAGCAGCGTAGGGGATCTAGACAGGCGAGCTTTCTTT	CASSVGDLDRRAFF